This T cell receptor (beta chain) is from a study of preoperative IRX-2 immunotherapy in early breast cancer. The data were produced by immunoSEQ multiplex PCR, yet TCRdb's version contains in-frame clones alone and is incomplete. The sample has roughly 29,000 clones, roughly 89% seen once. Germline V gene sequence: CDR1 MNHEY, CDR2 SMNVEV (reference sequence). V lost 0 bases, J lost 1 base, and 10 bases lay in between. The CDR3 sequence is 16 residues long. Treatment meaning: preoperative locoregional IRX-2 cytokine immunotherapy. Patients received preoperative, locoregional IRX-2 cytokine immunotherapy in a phase Ib study.

The sample was collected from a patient treated with IRX-2 immunotherapy. The chain employs TRBV27 and TRBJ2-4; perhaps TRBD1 as D (6 bases). This clonotype originated in a human donor with breast cancer. In DNA, the CDR3 is TGTGCCAGCAGTTTATCGTGGGGGCTGGCCAAAAACATTCAGTACTTC. Translated: CASSLSWGLAKNIQYF.